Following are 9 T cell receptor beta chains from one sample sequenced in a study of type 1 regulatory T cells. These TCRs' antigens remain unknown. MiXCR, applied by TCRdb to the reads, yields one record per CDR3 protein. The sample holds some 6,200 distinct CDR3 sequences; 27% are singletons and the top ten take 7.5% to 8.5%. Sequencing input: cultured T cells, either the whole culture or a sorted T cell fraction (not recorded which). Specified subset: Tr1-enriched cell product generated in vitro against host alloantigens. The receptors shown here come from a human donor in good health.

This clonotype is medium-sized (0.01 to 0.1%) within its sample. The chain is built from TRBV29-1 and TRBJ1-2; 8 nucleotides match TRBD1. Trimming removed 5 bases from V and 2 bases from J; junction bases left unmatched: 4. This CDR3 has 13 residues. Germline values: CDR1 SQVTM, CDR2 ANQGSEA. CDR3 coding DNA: TGCAGCGTTACCGACAGGGGAAACTATGGCTACACCTTC. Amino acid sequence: CSVTDRGNYGYTF.

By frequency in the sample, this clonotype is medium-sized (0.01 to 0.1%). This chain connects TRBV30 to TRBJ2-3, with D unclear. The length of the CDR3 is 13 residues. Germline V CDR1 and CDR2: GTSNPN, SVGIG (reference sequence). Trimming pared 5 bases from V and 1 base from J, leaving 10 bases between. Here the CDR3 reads CAWGGARTDTQYF. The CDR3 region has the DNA TGTGCCTGGGGCGGAGCCCGCACAGATACGCAGTATTTT.

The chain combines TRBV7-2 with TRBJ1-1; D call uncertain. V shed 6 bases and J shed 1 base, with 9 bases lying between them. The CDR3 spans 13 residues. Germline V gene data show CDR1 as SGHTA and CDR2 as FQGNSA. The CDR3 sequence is CASRYISNTEAFF. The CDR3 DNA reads TGTGCCAGCAGGTACATATCGAACACTGAAGCTTTCTTT.

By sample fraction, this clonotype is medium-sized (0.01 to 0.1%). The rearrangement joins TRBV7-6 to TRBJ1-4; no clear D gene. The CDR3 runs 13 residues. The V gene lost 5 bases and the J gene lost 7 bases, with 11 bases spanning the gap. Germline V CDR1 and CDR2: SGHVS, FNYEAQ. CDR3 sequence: CASSRGPGEKLFF. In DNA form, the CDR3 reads TGTGCCAGCAGCCGAGGGCCGGGTGAAAAACTGTTTTTT.

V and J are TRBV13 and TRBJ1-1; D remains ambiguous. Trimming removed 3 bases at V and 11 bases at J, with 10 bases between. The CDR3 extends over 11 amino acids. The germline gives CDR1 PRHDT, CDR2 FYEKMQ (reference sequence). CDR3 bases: TGTGCCAGCAGCTTTCGCGCGGGGGCTTTCTTT. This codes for CASSFRAGAFF.

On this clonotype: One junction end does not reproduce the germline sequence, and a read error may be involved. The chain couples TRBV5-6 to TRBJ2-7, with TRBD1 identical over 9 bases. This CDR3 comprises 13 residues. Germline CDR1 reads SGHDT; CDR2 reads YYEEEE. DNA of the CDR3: TGCGCCAGTGACCCGGGACAGGGAAACGAGCAGTACTTC. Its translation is CASDPGQGNEQYF.

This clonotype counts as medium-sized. The CDR3, as DNA: TGCAGTGCCCGAGAGGGGGGAGGGAAAAACATTCAGTACTTC. Protein: CSAREGGGKNIQYF. The J gene is TRBJ2-4, the V gene TRBV20-1, with D perhaps TRBD2 (7 bases). The length of the CDR3 is 14 residues. V lost 6 bases, J lost 4 bases, and 16 bases lay in between. Germline values: CDR1 DFQATT, CDR2 SNEGSKA (reference sequence).

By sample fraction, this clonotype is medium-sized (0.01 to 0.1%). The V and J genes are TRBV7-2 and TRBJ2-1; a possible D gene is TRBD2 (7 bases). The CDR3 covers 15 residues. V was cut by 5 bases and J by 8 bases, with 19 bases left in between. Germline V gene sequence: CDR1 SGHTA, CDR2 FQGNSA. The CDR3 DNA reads TGTGCCAGCAGCCTTAGGGGGGGGCATGCGGATGAGCAGTTCTTC. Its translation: CASSLRGGHADEQFF.

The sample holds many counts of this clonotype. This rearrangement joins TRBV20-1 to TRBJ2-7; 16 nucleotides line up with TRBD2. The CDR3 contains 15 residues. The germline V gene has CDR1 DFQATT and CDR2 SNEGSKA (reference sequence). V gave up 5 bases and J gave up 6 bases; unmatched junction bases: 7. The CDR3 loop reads CSASGLAGGPGEQYF. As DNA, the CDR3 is TGCAGTGCTTCGGGACTAGCGGGAGGGCCGGGCGAGCAGTACTTC.